This record concerns one T cell receptor (beta chain) sequence. The CDR3 covers 14 residues. Germline V gene sequence: CDR1 SGHTA, CDR2 FQGTGA. These data come from a study of T cells expressing NK-cell markers. Study at large: CD3+CD56+NKG2C+, CD3+CD56+NKG2C- and CD3+CD56-NKG2C+ T cells, once sorted, supplied the TCR beta repertoires. Out of eight donors sequenced, seven tested HCMV-seropositive and the remaining one seronegative.

For each CDR3 protein, TCRdb gives one entry from its re-call of the 5' RACE reads, without DNA. This sample's table has 200,000 to 300,000 distinct CDR3 sequences. V and J are TRBV7-3 and TRBJ2-3. Source material: blood T cells: a sorted CD56 or NKG2C T cell subset, CD4+ or CD8+ T cells, or bulk PBMC T cells (not recorded which). The clonotype comes from a man aged 18 to 29 in good health. This CDR3 reads CASSYGPSTDTQYF.